The rows below give T cell receptor beta chains drawn from one sample of a study of blood T cell repertoires in COVID-19. Produced via immunoSEQ multiplex PCR; TCRdb's table is partial and in-frame only. Of around 250,000 clones in the sample, about 88% are singletons; the top ten hold about 3.5%. Sequences were obtained from peripheral blood. The receptors were gathered from a man in his late teens or twenties with active or convalescent COVID-19. The CDR3 runs from the conserved cysteine through the conserved F or W. The D gene is left open where the match is weak. The size of a clone is reported for some rows only, either as once, few or many, or as a class for expanded clones.

d_call: -; v_call: TRBV27; j_call: TRBJ2-7; cdr3_length: 13; clone_size: -; cdr3_aa: CASSPFQGYEQYF; cdr3_nt: TGTGCCAGCAGTCCCTTTCAGGGCTACGAGCAGTACTTC
d_call: TRBD2; v_call: TRBV9; j_call: TRBJ2-3; cdr3_length: 16; clone_size: -; cdr3_aa: CASSVAGGGSTDTQYF; cdr3_nt: TGTGCCAGCAGCGTAGCGGGCGGGGGGAGCACAGATACGCAGTATTTT
d_call: TRBD1; v_call: TRBV6-5; j_call: TRBJ1-1; cdr3_length: 13; clone_size: -; cdr3_aa: CASSFRDRGSTFF; cdr3_nt: TGTGCCAGCAGTTTCCGGGACAGGGGATCGACTTTCTTT
d_call: -; v_call: TRBV19; j_call: TRBJ1-4; cdr3_length: 16; clone_size: -; cdr3_aa: CASSRDTSTTNEKLFF; cdr3_nt: TGTGCCAGTAGTAGGGACACTTCAACAACTAATGAAAAACTGTTTTTT
d_call: TRBD2; v_call: TRBV10-1; j_call: TRBJ2-3; cdr3_length: 13; clone_size: -; cdr3_aa: CASSPAGADTQYF; cdr3_nt: TGCGCCAGCAGTCCAGCGGGGGCAGATACGCAGTATTTT
d_call: TRBD1; v_call: TRBV6-5; j_call: TRBJ1-2; cdr3_length: 16; clone_size: -; cdr3_aa: CASSYSATGGLGGYTF; cdr3_nt: TGTGCCAGCAGTTACTCGGCGACAGGGGGTCTAGGTGGCTACACCTTC
d_call: -; v_call: TRBV5-1; j_call: TRBJ2-1; cdr3_length: 13; clone_size: -; cdr3_aa: CASSLQDYNEQFF; cdr3_nt: TGCGCCAGCAGCTTACAGGACTACAATGAGCAGTTCTTC
d_call: -; v_call: TRBV7-3; j_call: TRBJ1-1; cdr3_length: 14; clone_size: -; cdr3_aa: CASSSGQMNTEAFF; cdr3_nt: TGTGCCAGCAGCTCAGGACAGATGAACACTGAAGCTTTCTTT
d_call: -; v_call: TRBV4-3; j_call: TRBJ2-5; cdr3_length: 14; clone_size: -; cdr3_aa: CASSQEPGRETQYF; cdr3_nt: TGCGCCAGCAGCCAAGAACCTGGCAGAGAGACCCAGTACTTC
d_call: -; v_call: TRBV2; j_call: TRBJ1-4; cdr3_length: 15; clone_size: -; cdr3_aa: CASSEEGMGGEKLFF; cdr3_nt: TGTGCCAGCAGTGAAGAAGGCATGGGGGGTGAAAAACTGTTTTTT
d_call: TRBD2; v_call: TRBV29-1; j_call: TRBJ2-7; cdr3_length: 16; clone_size: -; cdr3_aa: CSVKRPGLANIGRQYF; cdr3_nt: TGCAGCGTCAAAAGGCCGGGACTAGCGAATATAGGCCGGCAGTACTTC
d_call: TRBD2; v_call: TRBV30; j_call: TRBJ2-7; cdr3_length: 13; clone_size: -; cdr3_aa: CAWRTSGSYEQYF; cdr3_nt: TGTGCCTGGAGGACTAGCGGGTCTTACGAGCAGTACTTC
d_call: -; v_call: TRBV2; j_call: TRBJ2-1; cdr3_length: 13; clone_size: -; cdr3_aa: CASSSSQGNEQFF; cdr3_nt: TGTGCCAGCAGTTCGTCACAGGGAAATGAGCAGTTCTTC
d_call: -; v_call: TRBV5-6; j_call: TRBJ1-2; cdr3_length: 12; clone_size: -; cdr3_aa: CASSYRVGGYTF; cdr3_nt: TGTGCCAGCAGTTACAGGGTAGGAGGCTACACCTTC
d_call: -; v_call: TRBV5-1; j_call: TRBJ2-5; cdr3_length: 15; clone_size: -; cdr3_aa: CASSWRQTFQETQYF; cdr3_nt: TGCGCCAGCAGCTGGCGACAGACCTTCCAAGAGACCCAGTACTTC
d_call: TRBD1; v_call: TRBV5-1; j_call: TRBJ1-2; cdr3_length: 12; clone_size: -; cdr3_aa: CASSDPGGGYTF; cdr3_nt: TGCGCCAGCAGCGATCCAGGGGGAGGCTACACCTTC
d_call: -; v_call: TRBV15; j_call: TRBJ2-1; cdr3_length: 15; clone_size: -; cdr3_aa: CATSRDLRDTNEQFF; cdr3_nt: TGTGCCACCAGCAGAGATCTTCGGGACACAAATGAGCAGTTCTTC
d_call: -; v_call: TRBV28; j_call: TRBJ2-7; cdr3_length: 14; clone_size: -; cdr3_aa: CASRATDRTYEQYF; cdr3_nt: TGTGCCAGCAGGGCCACGGACAGAACCTACGAGCAGTACTTC
d_call: -; v_call: TRBV3-1/TRBV3-2; j_call: TRBJ1-5; cdr3_length: 14; clone_size: few; cdr3_aa: CASSQDPGGQPQHF; cdr3_nt: TGTGCCAGCAGCCAAGATCCGGGTGGCCAGCCCCAGCATTTT
d_call: -; v_call: TRBV7-2; j_call: TRBJ1-1; cdr3_length: 15; clone_size: -; cdr3_aa: CASSPPGHLNTEAFF; cdr3_nt: TGTGCCAGCAGCCCCCCGGGACACTTGAACACTGAAGCTTTCTTT
d_call: TRBD1; v_call: TRBV11-2; j_call: TRBJ1-1; cdr3_length: 15; clone_size: -; cdr3_aa: CASSGGQAGNTEAFF; cdr3_nt: TGTGCCAGCAGCGGGGGACAGGCGGGTAACACTGAAGCTTTCTTT
d_call: TRBD1; v_call: TRBV30; j_call: TRBJ1-2; cdr3_length: 15; clone_size: -; cdr3_aa: CACRGQGMLGYGYTF; cdr3_nt: TGTGCCTGTCGGGGACAGGGTATGCTTGGGTATGGCTACACCTTC
d_call: -; v_call: TRBV6-5; j_call: TRBJ1-5; cdr3_length: 15; clone_size: once; cdr3_aa: CASSYGGNSNQPQHF; cdr3_nt: TGTGCCAGCAGTTACGGAGGGAATAGCAATCAGCCCCAGCATTTT
d_call: -; v_call: TRBV6-5; j_call: TRBJ2-7; cdr3_length: 15; clone_size: -; cdr3_aa: CASSLSWSNHYEQYF; cdr3_nt: TGTGCCAGCAGTCTCTCTTGGAGCAACCACTACGAGCAGTACTTC
d_call: TRBD2; v_call: TRBV13; j_call: TRBJ2-3; cdr3_length: 17; clone_size: -; cdr3_aa: CASSLGGASGRWNTQYF; cdr3_nt: TGTGCCAGCAGCTTAGGAGGCGCTAGCGGGAGATGGAATACGCAGTATTTT
d_call: -; v_call: TRBV18; j_call: TRBJ2-7; cdr3_length: 13; clone_size: -; cdr3_aa: CASSPAVTYEQYF; cdr3_nt: TGTGCCAGCTCACCCGCGGTAACCTACGAGCAGTACTTC
d_call: TRBD1; v_call: TRBV6-2/TRBV6-3; j_call: TRBJ1-2; cdr3_length: 14; clone_size: -; cdr3_aa: CASSYPDREYGYTF; cdr3_nt: TGTGCCAGCAGTTACCCGGACAGGGAATATGGCTACACCTTC
d_call: TRBD2; v_call: TRBV6-4; j_call: TRBJ2-3; cdr3_length: 15; clone_size: many; cdr3_aa: CASSVLAGATDTQYF; cdr3_nt: TGTGCCAGCAGTGTACTAGCGGGGGCAACAGATACGCAGTATTTT